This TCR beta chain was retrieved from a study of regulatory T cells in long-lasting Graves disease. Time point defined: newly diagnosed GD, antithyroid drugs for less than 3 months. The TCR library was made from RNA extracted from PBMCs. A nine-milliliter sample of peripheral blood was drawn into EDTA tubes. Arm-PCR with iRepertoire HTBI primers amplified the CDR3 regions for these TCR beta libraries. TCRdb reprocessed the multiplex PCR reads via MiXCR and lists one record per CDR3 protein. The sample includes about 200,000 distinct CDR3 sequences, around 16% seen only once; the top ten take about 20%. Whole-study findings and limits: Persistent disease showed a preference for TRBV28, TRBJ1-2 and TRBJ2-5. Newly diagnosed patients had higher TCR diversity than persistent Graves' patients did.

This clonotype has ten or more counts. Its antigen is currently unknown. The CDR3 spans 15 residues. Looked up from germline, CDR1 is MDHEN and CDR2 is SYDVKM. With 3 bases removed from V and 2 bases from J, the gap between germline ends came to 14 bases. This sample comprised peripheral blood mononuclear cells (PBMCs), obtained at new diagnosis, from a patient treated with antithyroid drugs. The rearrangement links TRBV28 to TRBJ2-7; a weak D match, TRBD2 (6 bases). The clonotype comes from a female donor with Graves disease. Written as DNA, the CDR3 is TGTGCCAGCAGTTTCGGGTGGGAGGTGGCCTACGAGCAGTACTTC. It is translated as CASSFGWEVAYEQYF. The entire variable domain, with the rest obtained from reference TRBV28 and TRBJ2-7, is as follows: DVKVTQSSRYLVKRTGEKVFLECVQDMDHENMFWYRQDPGLGLRLIYFSYDVKMKEKGDIPEGYSVSREKKERFSLILESASTNQTSMYLCASSFGWEVAYEQYFGPGTRLTVT.